This T cell receptor (beta chain) was observed in a study of blood T cell repertoires in COVID-19. In the authors' workflow: Amplification from reference gene primers served as the basis for estimated nucleated cell counts. Sequenced by immunoSEQ multiplex PCR; TCRdb stores in-frame clones only, minus some. V and J calls plus clone size are reproduced from that table; the DNA served to infer D and trimming. The sample has a few hundred thousand clones; about four fifths are singletons. The germline V gene encodes CDR1 WNHNN and CDR2 SYGVQD (reference sequence). V lost 5 bases and J lost 2, with 12 bases in between. The length of the CDR3 is 15 residues.

This TCR was sampled from a young man who had recovered from COVID-19. The sample consisted of peripheral blood. The chain employs TRBV10-1 and TRBJ2-2, with D perhaps matching TRBD1 (6 bases). DNA for the CDR3: TGCGCCAGCAGTCACAGGGACCTAAACACCGGGGAGCTGTTTTTT. It is translated as CASSHRDLNTGELFF.